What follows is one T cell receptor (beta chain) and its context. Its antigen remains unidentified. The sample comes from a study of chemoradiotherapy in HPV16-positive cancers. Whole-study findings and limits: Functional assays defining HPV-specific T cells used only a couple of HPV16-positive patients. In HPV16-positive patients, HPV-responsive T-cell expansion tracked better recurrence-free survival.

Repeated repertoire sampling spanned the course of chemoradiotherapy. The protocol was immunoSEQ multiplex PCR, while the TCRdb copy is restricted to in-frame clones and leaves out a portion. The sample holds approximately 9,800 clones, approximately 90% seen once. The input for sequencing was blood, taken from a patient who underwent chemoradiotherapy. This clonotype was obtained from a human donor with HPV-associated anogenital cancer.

The CDR3 nucleotides are TGTGCCAGAGGAGGGTACGGTGGCTACACCTTC. Translating gives CARGGYGGYTF. The chain uses TRBV30 and TRBJ1-2; no clear D gene. V shed 8 bases and J shed 7 bases, with 14 bases lying between them. The CDR3 has 11 residues. Germline V gene sequence: CDR1 GTSNPN, CDR2 SVGIG (reference sequence).